This is a list of T cell receptor beta chains from one sample in a study of vaccination effects on CD4 cells after COVID-19. No antigen has been assigned to these receptors. The data were produced by immunoSEQ multiplex PCR, yet TCRdb's version contains in-frame clones alone and is incomplete. The table has approximately 26,000 clones, 77% seen once. The source was CD4+ T cells from PBMCs cultured with HCoV-NL63 spike peptides, collected before COVID-19 vaccination. The receptor source for this set is a human donor who had a prior SARS-CoV-2 infection. Both conserved end residues are part of each CDR3. Fields, in order: D gene, J gene, V gene, clone size, CDR3 protein, CDR3 DNA. The D gene is left open where the match is weak. Rows may omit the clone size; those that give it use once, few, many or a size class.

D gene: -
J gene: TRBJ2-1
V gene: TRBV27
clone size: -
CDR3 protein: CASSSRQGLYNEQFF
CDR3 DNA: TGTGCCAGCAGTTCGAGGCAGGGGCTCTACAATGAGCAGTTCTTC

D gene: TRBD2
J gene: TRBJ2-1
V gene: TRBV7-3
clone size: -
CDR3 protein: CASSNIAGVGYEQFF
CDR3 DNA: TGTGCCAGCAGCAACATAGCGGGAGTTGGGTATGAGCAGTTCTTC

D gene: -
J gene: TRBJ2-3
V gene: TRBV7-9
clone size: -
CDR3 protein: CASSNRDGRYTDTQYF
CDR3 DNA: TGTGCCAGCAGCAATAGGGACGGTCGTTACACAGATACGCAGTATTTT

D gene: -
J gene: TRBJ2-7
V gene: TRBV5-6
clone size: -
CDR3 protein: CASRSVPGDEQYF
CDR3 DNA: TGTGCCAGCAGGTCGGTGCCGGGGGACGAGCAGTACTTC

D gene: TRBD2
J gene: TRBJ2-3
V gene: TRBV29-1
clone size: -
CDR3 protein: CSVAGTSGGWDTQYF
CDR3 DNA: TGCAGCGTTGCGGGGACTAGCGGGGGGTGGGATACGCAGTATTTT

D gene: -
J gene: TRBJ1-2
V gene: TRBV19
clone size: -
CDR3 protein: CASSLDNYGYTF
CDR3 DNA: TGTGCCAGTAGCCTGGATAACTATGGCTACACCTTC

D gene: -
J gene: TRBJ2-7
V gene: TRBV20-1
clone size: few
CDR3 protein: CSAIGSDEQYF
CDR3 DNA: TGCAGTGCTATCGGGAGCGACGAGCAGTACTTC

D gene: TRBD2
J gene: TRBJ2-3
V gene: TRBV5-1
clone size: -
CDR3 protein: CASSLGGTSGGTDTQYF
CDR3 DNA: TGCGCCAGCAGCTTGGGGGGTACTAGCGGGGGCACAGATACGCAGTATTTT

D gene: TRBD2
J gene: TRBJ2-5
V gene: TRBV19
clone size: -
CDR3 protein: CASSVGGGGSQETQYF
CDR3 DNA: TGTGCCAGTAGTGTAGGAGGCGGGGGGTCCCAAGAGACCCAGTACTTC

D gene: -
J gene: TRBJ2-3
V gene: TRBV5-1
clone size: -
CDR3 protein: CASSPMAGLTDTQYF
CDR3 DNA: TGCGCCAGCAGCCCGATGGCGGGGCTCACAGATACGCAGTATTTT

D gene: -
J gene: TRBJ2-1
V gene: TRBV6-2/TRBV6-3
clone size: -
CDR3 protein: CASSYGEPSYNEQFF
CDR3 DNA: TGTGCCAGCAGTTACGGAGAACCCTCCTACAATGAGCAGTTCTTC

D gene: TRBD2
J gene: TRBJ2-7
V gene: TRBV5-6
clone size: -
CDR3 protein: CASSLVGTRIDEQYF
CDR3 DNA: TGTGCCAGCAGCTTGGTAGGGACTAGGATTGACGAGCAGTACTTC

D gene: -
J gene: TRBJ2-6
V gene: TRBV10-3
clone size: -
CDR3 protein: CAIRKSQGLGANVLTF
CDR3 DNA: TGTGCCATCAGGAAATCCCAGGGGCTGGGGGCCAACGTCCTGACTTTC

D gene: TRBD2
J gene: TRBJ2-3
V gene: TRBV5-1
clone size: once
CDR3 protein: CASSLVLAGVSTDTQYF
CDR3 DNA: TGCGCCAGCAGCTTGGTTTTAGCGGGAGTAAGCACAGATACGCAGTATTTT

D gene: -
J gene: TRBJ2-7
V gene: TRBV11-3
clone size: -
CDR3 protein: CASSPDGLGEQYF
CDR3 DNA: TGTGCCAGCAGCCCGGACGGGCTTGGGGAGCAGTACTTC

D gene: -
J gene: TRBJ2-6
V gene: TRBV19
clone size: -
CDR3 protein: CASTLIQSSGANVLTF
CDR3 DNA: TGTGCCAGTACCTTAATCCAGAGCTCTGGGGCCAACGTCCTGACTTTC

D gene: TRBD1
J gene: TRBJ1-1
V gene: TRBV4-2
clone size: -
CDR3 protein: CASSLRQGYNTEAFF
CDR3 DNA: TGTGCCAGCAGCCTACGACAGGGCTACAACACTGAAGCTTTCTTT

D gene: -
J gene: TRBJ1-6
V gene: TRBV18
clone size: -
CDR3 protein: CASTYSYNSPLHF
CDR3 DNA: TGTGCCAGCACATACAGTTATAATTCACCCCTCCACTTT

D gene: TRBD1
J gene: TRBJ1-2
V gene: TRBV5-1
clone size: once
CDR3 protein: CASSQGQNYGYTF
CDR3 DNA: TGCGCCAGCAGCCAGGGACAGAACTATGGCTACACCTTC

D gene: TRBD1
J gene: TRBJ2-7
V gene: TRBV18
clone size: -
CDR3 protein: CASSQPGQGSLYEQYF
CDR3 DNA: TGTGCCAGCTCACAACCGGGACAGGGGTCCCTCTACGAGCAGTACTTC

D gene: -
J gene: TRBJ2-3
V gene: TRBV19
clone size: -
CDR3 protein: CASSISSQGDTQYF
CDR3 DNA: TGTGCCAGTAGTATTTCTAGCCAGGGGGATACGCAGTATTTT

D gene: -
J gene: TRBJ2-7
V gene: TRBV11-2
clone size: few
CDR3 protein: CASSPNYRGGSYEQYF
CDR3 DNA: TGTGCCAGCAGCCCAAATTACCGGGGCGGCTCCTACGAGCAGTACTTC

D gene: -
J gene: TRBJ1-1
V gene: TRBV18
clone size: -
CDR3 protein: CASSLRRTVNTEAFF
CDR3 DNA: TGTGCCAGCTCACTACGGAGGACAGTGAACACTGAAGCTTTCTTT

D gene: -
J gene: TRBJ2-2
V gene: TRBV7-2
clone size: -
CDR3 protein: CASSFGLAEAGVGELFF
CDR3 DNA: TGTGCCAGCAGCTTCGGTCTAGCGGAAGCAGGGGTCGGGGAGCTGTTTTTT

D gene: TRBD1
J gene: TRBJ2-7
V gene: TRBV2
clone size: once
CDR3 protein: CASSGTGRPIEQYF
CDR3 DNA: TGTGCCAGCAGTGGGACAGGAAGACCTATCGAGCAGTACTTC

D gene: TRBD2
J gene: TRBJ2-3
V gene: TRBV10-3
clone size: -
CDR3 protein: CAISERTSPTDTQYF
CDR3 DNA: TGTGCCATCAGTGAGAGGACTAGCCCCACAGATACGCAGTATTTT

D gene: -
J gene: TRBJ2-3
V gene: TRBV2
clone size: -
CDR3 protein: CASSQETSTDTQYF
CDR3 DNA: TGTGCCAGCAGTCAGGAGACTAGCACAGATACGCAGTATTTT

D gene: TRBD1
J gene: TRBJ2-7
V gene: TRBV6-2/TRBV6-3
clone size: -
CDR3 protein: CASSYSISEGAYSYEQYF
CDR3 DNA: TGTGCCAGCAGTTACTCGATATCTGAGGGGGCTTACTCCTACGAGCAGTACTTC

D gene: TRBD2
J gene: TRBJ2-1
V gene: TRBV7-7
clone size: few
CDR3 protein: CASSGTLAGGLNEQFF
CDR3 DNA: TGTGCTAGCAGCGGGACACTAGCGGGAGGACTAAATGAGCAGTTCTTC

D gene: TRBD1
J gene: TRBJ1-2
V gene: TRBV13
clone size: once
CDR3 protein: CASSLFRGRPNYGYTF
CDR3 DNA: TGTGCCAGCAGCTTATTCAGGGGGCGTCCGAACTATGGCTACACCTTC

D gene: -
J gene: TRBJ2-1
V gene: TRBV18
clone size: -
CDR3 protein: CASSPGDWNSYNEQFF
CDR3 DNA: TGTGCCAGCTCACCGGGGGACTGGAACTCCTACAATGAGCAGTTCTTC